Each of the 7 T cell receptor beta chains below was sequenced from the same sample in a study of CD8 T cells in Susac syndrome (dated by TCRdb to between 2018 and 2021). Libraries were constructed by the immunoSEQ multiplex PCR assay. RNA was extracted using the RNeasy kit, and about 0.45 to 1 ug of the RNA was reverse transcribed with random hexamers. TCRdb took the public reads, trimmed them with fastp at Q25, ran MiXCR for clone calling and kept in-frame beta chains. CDR3 protein sequences are deduplicated, and each keeps its most common genes and DNA. In all, the sample holds around 200,000 distinct CDR3 sequences, and around 95% of those were seen once. Of the sample, 0.093% is held by the ten largest clones. Material: CD4+ T cells from PBMCs. These receptors all stem from a human donor with multiple sclerosis.

The chain combines TRBV30 with TRBJ1-2, with no clear D. This CDR3 is built from 14 residues. Germline loops: CDR1 GTSNPN, CDR2 SVGIG (reference sequence). V lost 5 bases, J lost 2 bases, and 15 bases lay in between. CDR3 residues: CAWVTARPNYGYTF. The CDR3 DNA reads as TGTGCCTGGGTAACCGCCCGCCCCAACTATGGCTACACCTTC.

V and J are TRBV20-1 and TRBJ2-4, with 9 bases that match TRBD2. Germline loops: CDR1 DFQATT, CDR2 SNEGSKA (reference sequence). V lost 3 bases, J lost 4 bases, and 7 bases stayed unmatched. The CDR3 covers 15 residues. The CDR3 sequence is CSASQGLAGKNIQYF. CDR3 nucleotides: TGCAGTGCTAGTCAGGGTCTAGCGGGGAAAAACATTCAGTACTTC.

The gene calls are TRBV7-6 and TRBJ2-5; either TRBD1 or TRBD2 may fit D (5 bases each). CDR1 is SGHVS, CDR2 FNYEAQ, per germline. The CDR3 is made up of 15 amino acids. The ends were cut back, 0 bases at V and 2 bases at J, with 10 bases in the middle. CDR3 in amino acids: CASSLAMGPQETQYF. DNA for the CDR3: TGTGCCAGCAGCTTAGCGATGGGACCGCAAGAGACCCAGTACTTC.

This chain joins TRBV20-1 and TRBJ1-5, with a possible D match to TRBD1 (5 bases). The V end lost 6 bases, the J end lost 2 bases, and 14 bases lay between the germline ends. Germline CDR1 reads DFQATT; CDR2 reads SNEGSKA (reference sequence). The CDR3 is made up of 14 amino acids. This CDR3 reads CSARGGEGNQPQHF. The CDR3 bases are TGCAGTGCCCGGGGAGGGGAGGGCAATCAGCCCCAGCATTTT.

This clonotype was detected only once. The gene calls are TRBV3-1 and TRBJ2-2; 12 bases are shared with TRBD2. The junction had 12 bases not matched to a gene; V was cut back by 1 base and J by 6 bases. The CDR3 loop spans 19 amino acids. Germline assignment: CDR1 LGHDT and CDR2 YNNKEL (reference sequence). CDR3 in amino acids: CASSQVGLAGLYPSGELFF. CDR3 sequence (DNA): TGTGCCAGCAGCCAAGTGGGACTAGCGGGCCTATATCCTTCCGGGGAGCTGTTTTTT.

The V and J genes are TRBV12-3 or TRBV12-4 and TRBJ2-3, with a weak D call TRBD2 (6 bases). Deletions cut 0 bases from V and 0 bases from J, with 16 bases between. The CDR3 length is 18 residues. The DNA of the CDR3 is TGTGCCAGCAGTTTAGCGGGCCTAGCGAGGGGAAGCACAGATACGCAGTATTTT. Amino acids: CASSLAGLARGSTDTQYF.

The genes are TRBV2 and TRBJ2-7, with D possibly matching TRBD2 (6 bases). Trimming cost V 7 bases and J 3 bases, with 10 bases left between them. CDR1 is SNHLY, CDR2 FYNNEI, per germline. This CDR3 is built from 12 residues. The CDR3 bases are TGTGCCAGCACCGCGGGGCTCTACGAGCAGTACTTC. Its protein is CASTAGLYEQYF. The complete variable domain, with remaining parts taken from reference TRBV2 and TRBJ2-7, reads EPEVTQTPSHQVTQMGQEVILRCVPISNHLYFYWYRQILGQKVEFLVSFYNNEISEKSEIFDDQFSVERPDGSNFTLKIRSTKLEDSAMYFCASTAGLYEQYFGPGTRLTVT.